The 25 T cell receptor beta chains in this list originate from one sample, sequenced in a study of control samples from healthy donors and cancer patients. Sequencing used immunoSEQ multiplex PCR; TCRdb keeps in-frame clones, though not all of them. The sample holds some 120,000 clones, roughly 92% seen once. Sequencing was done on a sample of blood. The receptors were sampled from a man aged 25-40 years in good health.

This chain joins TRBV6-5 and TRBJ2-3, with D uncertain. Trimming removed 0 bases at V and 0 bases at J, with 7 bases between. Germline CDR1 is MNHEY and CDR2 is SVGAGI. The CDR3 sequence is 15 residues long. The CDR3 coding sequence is TGTGCCAGCAGTTACTCAGGATCTAGCACAGATACGCAGTATTTT. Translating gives CASSYSGSSTDTQYF.

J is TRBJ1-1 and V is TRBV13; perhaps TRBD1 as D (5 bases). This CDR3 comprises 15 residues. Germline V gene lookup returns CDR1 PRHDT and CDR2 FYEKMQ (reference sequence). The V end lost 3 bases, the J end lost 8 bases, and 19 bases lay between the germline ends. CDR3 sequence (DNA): TGTGCCAGCAGCTTTCGCGCTCCGGGACCGAACGAAGCTTTCTTT. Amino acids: CASSFRAPGPNEAFF.

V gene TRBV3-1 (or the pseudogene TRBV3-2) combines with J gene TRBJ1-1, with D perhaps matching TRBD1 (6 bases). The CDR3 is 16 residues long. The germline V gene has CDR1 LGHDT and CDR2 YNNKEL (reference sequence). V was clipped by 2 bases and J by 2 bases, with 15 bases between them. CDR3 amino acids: CASSQYNRVVNTEAFF. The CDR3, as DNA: TGTGCCAGCAGCCAATACAACAGGGTCGTCAACACTGAAGCTTTCTTT.

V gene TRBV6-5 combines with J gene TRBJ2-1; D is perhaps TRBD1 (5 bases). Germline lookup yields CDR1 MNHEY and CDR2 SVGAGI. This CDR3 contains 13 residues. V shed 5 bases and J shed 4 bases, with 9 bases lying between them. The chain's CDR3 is CASSRQPYNEQFF. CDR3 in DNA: TGTGCCAGCAGTCGACAGCCTTACAATGAGCAGTTCTTC.

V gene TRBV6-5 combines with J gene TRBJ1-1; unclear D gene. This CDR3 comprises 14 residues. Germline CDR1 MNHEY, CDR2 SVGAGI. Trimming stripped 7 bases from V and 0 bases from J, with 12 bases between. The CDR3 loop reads CASTEVQMNTEAFF. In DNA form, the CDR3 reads TGTGCCAGCACAGAGGTTCAGATGAACACTGAAGCTTTCTTT.

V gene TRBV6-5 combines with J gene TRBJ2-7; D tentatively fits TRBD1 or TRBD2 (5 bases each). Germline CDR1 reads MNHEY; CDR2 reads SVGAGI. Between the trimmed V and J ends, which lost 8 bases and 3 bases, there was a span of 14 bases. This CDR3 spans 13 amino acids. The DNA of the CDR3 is TGTGCCAGCGGTCGGTGGGGGAACTACGAGCAGTACTTC. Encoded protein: CASGRWGNYEQYF.

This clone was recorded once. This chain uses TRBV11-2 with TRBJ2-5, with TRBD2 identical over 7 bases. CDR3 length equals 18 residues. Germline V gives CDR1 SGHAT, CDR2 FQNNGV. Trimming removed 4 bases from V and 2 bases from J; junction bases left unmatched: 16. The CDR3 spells CASSSVPFKRGAQETQYF. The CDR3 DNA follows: TGTGCCAGCAGCTCCGTCCCTTTTAAGCGGGGCGCTCAAGAGACCCAGTACTTC. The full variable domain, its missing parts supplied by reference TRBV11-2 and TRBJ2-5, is EAGVAQSPRYKIIEKRQSVAFWCNPISGHATLYWYQQILGQGPKLLIQFQNNGVVDDSQLPKDRFSAERLKGVDSTLKIQPAKLEDSAVYLCASSSVPFKRGAQETQYFGPGTRLLVL.

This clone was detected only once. This CDR3 is CASSYSPFGGNQPQHF. CDR3 in DNA: TGTGCCAGCAGTTACTCGCCCTTTGGAGGCAATCAGCCCCAGCATTTT. The chain links TRBV6-5 to TRBJ1-5; D gene ambiguous. The CDR3 consists of 16 residues. The V and J ends lost 0 bases and 2 bases respectively, with 11 bases between them. Germline CDR1 reads MNHEY; CDR2 reads SVGAGI.

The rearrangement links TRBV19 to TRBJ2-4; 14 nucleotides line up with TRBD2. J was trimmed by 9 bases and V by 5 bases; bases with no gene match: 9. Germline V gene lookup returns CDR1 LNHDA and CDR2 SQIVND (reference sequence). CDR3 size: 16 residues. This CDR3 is CASSPGTSGGNFIQYF. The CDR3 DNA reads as TGTGCCAGTAGTCCGGGGACTAGCGGGGGCAATTTCATTCAGTACTTC.

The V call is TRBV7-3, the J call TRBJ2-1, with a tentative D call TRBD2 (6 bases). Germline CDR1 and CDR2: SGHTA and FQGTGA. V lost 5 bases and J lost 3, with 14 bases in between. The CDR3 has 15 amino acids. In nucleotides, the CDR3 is TGTGCCAGCAGCATGACAGCGGGTTACTACAATGAGCAGTTCTTC. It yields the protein CASSMTAGYYNEQFF.

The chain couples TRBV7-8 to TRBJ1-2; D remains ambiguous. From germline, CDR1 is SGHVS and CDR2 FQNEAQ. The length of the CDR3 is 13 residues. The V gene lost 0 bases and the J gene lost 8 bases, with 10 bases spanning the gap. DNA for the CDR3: TGTGCCAGCAGCTTAGCGGCCCGTCGGGGCTACACCTTC. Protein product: CASSLAARRGYTF.

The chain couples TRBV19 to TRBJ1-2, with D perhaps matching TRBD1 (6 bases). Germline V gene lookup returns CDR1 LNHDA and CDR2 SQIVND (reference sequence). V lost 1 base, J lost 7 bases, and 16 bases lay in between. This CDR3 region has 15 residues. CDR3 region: CASSIAPRGAPGYTF. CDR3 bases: TGTGCCAGTAGTATAGCCCCCCGGGGGGCGCCTGGCTACACCTTC.

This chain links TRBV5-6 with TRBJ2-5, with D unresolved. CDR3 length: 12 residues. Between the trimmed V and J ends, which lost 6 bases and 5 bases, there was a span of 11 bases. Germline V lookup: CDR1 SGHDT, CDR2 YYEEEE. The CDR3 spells CASTFDRETQYF. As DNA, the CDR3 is TGTGCCAGCACCTTCGACCGGGAGACCCAGTACTTC.

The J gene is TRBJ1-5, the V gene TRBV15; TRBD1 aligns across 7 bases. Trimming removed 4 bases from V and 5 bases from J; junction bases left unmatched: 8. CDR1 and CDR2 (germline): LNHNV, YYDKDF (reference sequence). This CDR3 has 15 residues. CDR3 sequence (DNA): TGTGCCACCAGCACCTTACAGGGGTCCCATCAGCCCCAGCATTTT. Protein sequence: CATSTLQGSHQPQHF.

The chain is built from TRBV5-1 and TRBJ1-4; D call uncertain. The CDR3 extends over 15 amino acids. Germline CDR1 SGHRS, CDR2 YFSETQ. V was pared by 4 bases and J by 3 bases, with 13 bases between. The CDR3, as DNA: TGCGCCAGCAGCGCCTACAGCGCGGCTAATGAAAAACTGTTTTTT. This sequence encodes CASSAYSAANEKLFF. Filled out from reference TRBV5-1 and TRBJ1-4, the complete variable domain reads KAGVTQTPRYLIKTRGQQVTLSCSPISGHRSVSWYQQTPGQGLQFLFEYFSETQRNKGNFPGRFSGRQFSNSRSEMNVSTLELGDSALYLCASSAYSAANEKLFFGSGTQLSVL.

CDR3 in DNA: TGCACCAGCAGCCACCAACAGGGGGACTATGGCTACACCTTC. This sequence encodes CTSSHQQGDYGYTF. The V gene is TRBV1, the J gene TRBJ1-2; the tabulated D call, TRBD1, remains unverified against the DNA. TRBV1 is marked as a pseudogene. The CDR3 totals 14 residues.

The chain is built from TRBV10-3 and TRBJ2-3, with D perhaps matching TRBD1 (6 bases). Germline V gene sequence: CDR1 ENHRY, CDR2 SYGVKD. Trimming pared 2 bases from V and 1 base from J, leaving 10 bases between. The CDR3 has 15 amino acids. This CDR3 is CAISEPGEGTDTQYF. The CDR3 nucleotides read TGTGCCATCAGTGAGCCAGGGGAAGGCACAGATACGCAGTATTTT.

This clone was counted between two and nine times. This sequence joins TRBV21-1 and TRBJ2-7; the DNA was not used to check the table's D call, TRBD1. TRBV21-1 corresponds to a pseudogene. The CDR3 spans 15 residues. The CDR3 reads CASSKPRDSIYEQYF. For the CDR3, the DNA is TGTGCCAGCAGCAAGCCACGGGACAGTATCTACGAGCAGTACTTC.

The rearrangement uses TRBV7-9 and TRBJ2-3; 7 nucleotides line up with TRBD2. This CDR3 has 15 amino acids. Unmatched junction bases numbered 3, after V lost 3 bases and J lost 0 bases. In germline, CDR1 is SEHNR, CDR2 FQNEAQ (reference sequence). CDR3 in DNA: TGTGCCAGCAGCTTTCGCGGGGGAAGCACAGATACGCAGTATTTT. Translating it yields CASSFRGGSTDTQYF.

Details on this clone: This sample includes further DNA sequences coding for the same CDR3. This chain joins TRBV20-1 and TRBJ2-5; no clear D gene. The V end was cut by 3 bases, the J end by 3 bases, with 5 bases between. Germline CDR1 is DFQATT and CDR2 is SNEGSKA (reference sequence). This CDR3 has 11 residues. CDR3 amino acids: CSARAEETQYF. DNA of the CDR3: TGCAGTGCTAGGGCGGAAGAGACCCAGTACTTC.

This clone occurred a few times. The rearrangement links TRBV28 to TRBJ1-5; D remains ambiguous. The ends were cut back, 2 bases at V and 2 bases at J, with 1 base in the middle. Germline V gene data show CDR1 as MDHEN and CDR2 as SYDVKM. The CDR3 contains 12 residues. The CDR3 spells CASSLGNQPQHF. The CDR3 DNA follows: TGTGCCAGCAGTTTAGGCAATCAGCCCCAGCATTTT.

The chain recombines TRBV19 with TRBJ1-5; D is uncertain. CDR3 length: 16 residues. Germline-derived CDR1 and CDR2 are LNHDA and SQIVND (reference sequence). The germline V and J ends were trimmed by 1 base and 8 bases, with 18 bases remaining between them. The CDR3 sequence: CASSIGSWLVVEPQHF. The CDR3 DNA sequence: TGTGCCAGTAGTATAGGGTCCTGGCTGGTGGTTGAGCCCCAGCATTTT.

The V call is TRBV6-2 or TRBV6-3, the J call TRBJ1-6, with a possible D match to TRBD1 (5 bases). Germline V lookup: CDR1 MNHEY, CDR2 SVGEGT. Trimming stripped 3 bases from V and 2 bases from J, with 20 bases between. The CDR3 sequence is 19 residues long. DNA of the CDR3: TGTGCCAGCAGTTATAATCTCGGGACGCCTAATCCCTATAATTCACCCCTCCACTTT. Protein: CASSYNLGTPNPYNSPLHF.

The CDR3 region is CASSLSGQGSFEQFF. CDR3 coding DNA: TGTGCCAGCAGCTTATCCGGACAGGGTAGCTTTGAGCAGTTCTTC. V and J are TRBV7-6 and TRBJ2-1; 8 positions match TRBD1. Looked up from germline, CDR1 is SGHVS and CDR2 is FNYEAQ. The J segment lost 9 bases and the V segment lost 2 bases, leaving 9 bases of the junction unmatched. This CDR3 comprises 15 residues.

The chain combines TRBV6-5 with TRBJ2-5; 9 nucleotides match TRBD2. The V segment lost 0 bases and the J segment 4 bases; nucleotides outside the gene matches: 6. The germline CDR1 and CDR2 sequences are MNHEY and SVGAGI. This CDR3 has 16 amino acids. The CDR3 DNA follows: TGTGCCAGCAGTTACTCGCCTAGCGGGGAAGCAGAGACCCAGTACTTC. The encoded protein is CASSYSPSGEAETQYF.